The 20 T cell receptor beta chains below were found in one sample sequenced in a study of blood T cells in healthy people across ages (dated by TCRdb to 2013 to 2016). Libraries were built with 5' RACE. Reads for this sample came from an Illumina HiSeq 2500. The second PCR ran for roughly 6 to 11 cycles and used a J-beta primer mix along with a sample-barcoded 5' primer. TCRdb passed the public sequencing reads through fastp at Q25 and MiXCR, retaining productive beta sequences. Entries that share a CDR3 protein sequence are merged under the most common genes and DNA. Within this sample are 800,000 to 950,000 distinct CDR3 sequences, with roughly 52% of them counted one time only. The ten largest clones capture 10% to 15% of the sample. The sample was blood. These receptors were collected from a man aged 25 to 40 in good health.

The chain employs TRBV5-1 and TRBJ2-1; D is unclear. Germline V gene lookup returns CDR1 SGHRS and CDR2 YFSETQ. CDR3 length equals 15 residues. V lost 3 bases to trimming and J lost 3 bases, with 13 bases between them. The CDR3 is CASSWAEPSYNEQFF. The CDR3 DNA reads as TGCGCCAGCAGCTGGGCGGAGCCAAGCTACAATGAGCAGTTCTTC.

This clonotype was seen many times. The DNA for the CDR3 is TGTGCCAGCAGCTTAGGAGCGGGGGGGCTGTTCATAGATGAGCAGTTCTTC. Translated, it gives CASSLGAGGLFIDEQFF. The chain uses TRBV11-2 and TRBJ2-1; TRBD2 aligns across 10 bases. Losses at the gene ends were 1 base for V and 8 bases for J; bases not matched to a gene: 11. Germline V CDR1 and CDR2: SGHAT, FQNNGV. There are 17 residues in the CDR3.

This clonotype was counted between two and nine times. The J gene is TRBJ1-1, the V gene TRBV29-1; D is possibly TRBD1 (6 bases). The CDR3 runs 12 residues. V lost 7 bases to trimming and J lost 0 bases, with 9 bases between them. In germline, CDR1 is SQVTM, CDR2 ANQGSEA. CDR3 nucleotides: TGCAGCGCTACAGGGATGAACACTGAAGCTTTCTTT. Translating it yields CSATGMNTEAFF. The full variable domain, rest sourced from reference TRBV29-1 and TRBJ1-1, is SAVISQKPSRDICQRGTSLTIQCQVDSQVTMMFWYRQQPGQSLTLIATANQGSEATYESGFVIDKFPISRPNLTFSTLTVSNMSPEDSSIYLCSATGMNTEAFFGQGTRLTVV.

The V gene is TRBV20-1, the J gene TRBJ1-2; D not resolved. This CDR3 has 15 residues. V lost 1 base and J lost 2, with 14 bases in between. From germline, CDR1 is DFQATT and CDR2 SNEGSKA (reference sequence). CDR3 in DNA: TGCAGTGCTAGAGCCCAATCGCCAGAGAACTATGGCTACACCTTC. Its translation is CSARAQSPENYGYTF.

This clonotype has a handful of counts. This chain uses TRBV5-5 with TRBJ1-2; D gene ambiguous. CDR1 is SGHKS and CDR2 is YYEKEE in the germline V gene (reference sequence). CDR3 length: 14 residues. Trimming left V 1 base short and J 3 bases short, with 10 bases between. This chain's CDR3 is CASSLLRQDYGYTF. DNA of the CDR3: TGTGCCAGCAGCTTGTTGAGGCAGGACTATGGCTACACCTTC.

V and J are TRBV25-1 and TRBJ2-1, with TRBD2 matching over 11 bases. The CDR3 spans 18 residues. The J segment lost 0 bases and the V segment lost 5 bases, leaving 9 bases of the junction unmatched. In germline, CDR1 is MGHDK, CDR2 SYGVNS. CDR3 nucleotide sequence: TGTGCCAGCAGTACTAGCGGGGGCTCCCCAAGCTCCTACAATGAGCAGTTCTTC. Translation gives CASSTSGGSPSSYNEQFF. The complete variable domain, with remaining parts taken from reference TRBV25-1 and TRBJ2-1, reads EADIYQTPRYLVIGTGKKITLECSQTMGHDKMYWYQQDPGMELHLIHYSYGVNSTEKGDLSSESTVSRIRTEHFPLTLESARPSHTSQYLCASSTSGGSPSSYNEQFFGPGTRLTVL.

V is TRBV24-1 and J is TRBJ2-1; 15 nucleotides line up with TRBD2. CDR3 length equals 16 residues. The V segment lost 9 bases and the J segment 2 bases; nucleotides outside the gene matches: 4. The germline gives CDR1 KGHDR, CDR2 SFDVKD. CDR3 in amino acids: CATARTSGGAYNEQFF. The CDR3 DNA sequence: TGTGCCACCGCCCGGACTAGCGGGGGGGCCTACAATGAGCAGTTCTTC.

The chain's CDR3 is CASSGGSETQYF. For the CDR3, the DNA is TGTGCCAGCAGTGGTGGGTCGGAGACCCAGTACTTC. V is TRBV12-3 or TRBV12-4 and J is TRBJ2-7; D gene unclear. The DNA end is a closer match to TRBJ2-5, so the J assignment may be wrong. CDR3 length: 12 amino acids.

This clonotype was counted a few times. CDR3 residues: CASSHALGTLDEQYF. CDR3 in DNA: TGCGCCAGCAGCCATGCCTTGGGGACTCTGGATGAGCAGTACTTC. The V gene is TRBV4-1, the J gene TRBJ2-5, with D possibly TRBD2 on 6 matching bases. CDR3 length: 15 amino acids. Per germline, CDR1 MGHRA and CDR2 YSYEKL. V lost 3 bases, J lost 11 bases, and 22 bases lay in between.

The sample holds a few counts of this clonotype. The genes are TRBV28 and TRBJ1-2; D call uncertain. The CDR3 covers 13 residues. The germline V gene has CDR1 MDHEN and CDR2 SYDVKM. Trimming left V 6 bases short and J 4 bases short, with 12 bases between. This CDR3 reads CASSAGRGYGYTF. In DNA, the CDR3 is TGTGCCAGCAGCGCGGGCCGTGGCTATGGCTACACCTTC.

The chain is built from TRBV2 and TRBJ2-3; D is unclear. This CDR3 spans 14 amino acids. CDR1 and CDR2 from the germline V gene are SNHLY and FYNNEI. The ends were cut back, 2 bases at V and 3 bases at J, with 9 bases in the middle. The chain's CDR3 is CASSEPGRTDTQYF. The CDR3 nucleotides read TGTGCCAGCAGTGAACCGGGCAGAACAGATACGCAGTATTTT.

This clonotype was detected many times. The rearrangement links TRBV29-1 to TRBJ1-5; 9 bases map to TRBD1. Germline assignment: CDR1 SQVTM and CDR2 ANQGSEA. This CDR3 region has 15 residues. J gave up 3 bases and V 8 bases, and 11 bases lay outside the gene matches. In DNA form, the CDR3 reads TGCAGCCCACTCCGGGACAGGGCTCCCAATCAGCCCCAGCATTTT. Translating gives CSPLRDRAPNQPQHF. Full variable domain (outside the CDR3, taken from reference TRBV29-1 and TRBJ1-5): SAVISQKPSRDICQRGTSLTIQCQVDSQVTMMFWYRQQPGQSLTLIATANQGSEATYESGFVIDKFPISRPNLTFSTLTVSNMSPEDSSIYLCSPLRDRAPNQPQHFGDGTRLSIL.

The chain is built from TRBV9 and TRBJ2-4; weak D call: TRBD2 (5 bases). The CDR3 loop spans 13 amino acids. CDR1 SGDLS and CDR2 YYNGEE come from the germline V gene. V was trimmed by 0 bases and J by 9 bases, leaving 10 bases between them. The CDR3: CASSVGGHGIQYF. DNA of the CDR3: TGTGCCAGCAGCGTAGGAGGGCACGGCATTCAGTACTTC.

The chain recombines TRBV20-1 with TRBJ2-7, with 9 bases fitting TRBD2. Germline V gene lookup returns CDR1 DFQATT and CDR2 SNEGSKA (reference sequence). The CDR3 is 15 residues long. J was trimmed by 0 bases and V by 0 bases; bases with no gene match: 3. The CDR3 spells CSARDLAGPSYEQYF. CDR3 bases: TGCAGTGCTAGAGATCTAGCGGGGCCCTCCTACGAGCAGTACTTC.

This clonotype appeared a single time. V gene TRBV13 combines with J gene TRBJ1-2; TRBD1 is a possible D gene (5 bases). Trimming removed 5 bases at V and 8 bases at J, with 24 bases between. The germline gives CDR1 PRHDT, CDR2 FYEKMQ (reference sequence). The CDR3 covers 16 residues. CDR3 residues: CASSPRLGGVFWGYTF. The CDR3 DNA reads TGTGCCAGCAGCCCCCGACTTGGGGGTGTGTTTTGGGGCTACACCTTC.

In this sample, this clonotype turned up a few times. This chain links TRBV2 with TRBJ2-5; 7 nucleotides agree with TRBD1. The length of the CDR3 is 15 residues. Germline CDR1 and CDR2: SNHLY and FYNNEI. The ends lost 3 bases at V and 2 bases at J; junction bases unmatched: 6. This CDR3 is CASSELGQLQETQYF. In DNA, the CDR3 is TGTGCCAGCAGTGAGTTGGGACAGCTTCAAGAGACCCAGTACTTC.

This clonotype has more than one count but fewer than ten. The chain uses TRBV5-1 and TRBJ2-5; D is perhaps TRBD2 (6 bases). The CDR3 has 15 amino acids. The V gene lost 0 bases and the J gene lost 1 base, with 10 bases spanning the gap. CDR1 SGHRS and CDR2 YFSETQ come from the germline V gene. CDR3: CASSLAGTPQETQYF. The CDR3 DNA follows: TGCGCCAGCAGCTTGGCCGGGACTCCCCAAGAGACCCAGTACTTC.

Here the CDR3 reads CSANPGETQYF. The CDR3 bases are TGCAGTGCCAACCCCGGGGAGACCCAGTACTTC. The chain couples TRBV20-1 to TRBJ2-5; D ambiguous. This CDR3 is built from 11 residues. Deletions cut 6 bases from V and 5 bases from J, with 10 bases between. Looked up from germline, CDR1 is DFQATT and CDR2 is SNEGSKA (reference sequence).

The gene calls are TRBV27 and TRBJ2-7, with D maybe TRBD1 (6 bases). Trimming removed 4 bases at V and 4 bases at J, with 20 bases between. The CDR3 contains 16 residues. Germline V gene data show CDR1 as MNHEY and CDR2 as SMNVEV (reference sequence). The CDR3 bases are TGTGCCAGCAGTTATAGAGGGGGTGACCCCGCTTACGAGCAGTACTTC. Encoded protein: CASSYRGGDPAYEQYF.

The rearrangement joins TRBV6-6 to TRBJ2-4, with D tentatively TRBD1 (6 bases). The V gene's germline CDR1 is MNHNY and CDR2 SVGAGI (reference sequence). V gave up 4 bases and J gave up 5 bases, with 12 bases separating them. This CDR3 region has 14 residues. The CDR3 is CASSFPGEQNIQYF. The CDR3 nucleotides are TGTGCCAGCAGTTTCCCAGGGGAACAAAACATTCAGTACTTC.